This TCR beta chain stems from a study of blood T cells in healthy people across ages. For the second PCR, which ran for about 6 to 11 cycles, a sample-barcoded 5' primer and a J-beta primer mix were used. Per-sample output comprised a minimum of 2.5 million paired-end reads containing CDR3. TCRdb re-derived calls from the 5' RACE reads in MiXCR, one entry per CDR3 protein. Among 600,000 to 800,000 distinct CDR3 sequences, 20% to 25% were seen once, and the ten largest hold 3% to 4.5%. Study conclusions and caveats: Donor CMV status, an unknown factor, possibly confounded changes in expanded clonotypes.

Comment on this clonotype: Its cognate antigen is unknown.

The CDR3 totals 13 residues. Germline values: CDR1 SNHLY, CDR2 FYNNEI. Between the trimmed V and J ends, which lost 7 bases and 6 bases, there was a span of 12 bases. This TCR was sampled from a man between 70 and 80 years old in good health. Material for sequencing was blood. This rearrangement joins TRBV2 to TRBJ1-4, with D possibly being TRBD1 (5 bases). DNA of the CDR3: TGTGCCAGCACGGGGTCGGGGGATGAAAAACTGTTTTTT. As protein: CASTGSGDEKLFF.